The 14 T cell receptor beta chains given below trace back to one sample, sequenced in a study of CD4 T cells in relation to SARS-CoV-2 and coronaviruses. The antigens for these receptors are not known. Unexposed donor CD4+ T cells date from 2011-2018, before the COVID-19 pandemic. The cells were cultured for roughly 11 days before CD4+ T cells were isolated. Profiling relied on immunoSEQ multiplex PCR, and the TCRdb table lists in-frame clones only, not all of them. The profile shows about 26,000 clones, about 70% of them singletons. The material sequenced was CD4+ T cells from PBMCs, cultured in vitro. The receptors were sampled from a human donor in good health.

The chain has TRBV21-1 and TRBJ1-1. TRBV21-1 counts as a pseudogene. The CDR3 sequence is 12 residues long. CDR3 sequence (DNA): TGTGCCAGCAGCAAAGCTGAGCCTGAAGCTTTCTTT. It translates to CASSKAEPEAFF.

In DNA form, the CDR3 reads TGTGCCAGCACCCGTATAGGGGATCTGAACACTGAAGCTTTCTTT. Translation gives CASTRIGDLNTEAFF. V is TRBV9 and J is TRBJ1-1, with D perhaps TRBD1 (5 bases). Per the germline V gene, CDR1 is SGDLS and CDR2 is YYNGEE. Trimming took 6 bases from V and 0 from J, leaving 15 bases between them. CDR3 length: 15 amino acids.

This clone turned up a few times. This chain uses TRBV6-5 with TRBJ1-3; D not certain. Germline V gives CDR1 MNHEY, CDR2 SVGAGI. This CDR3 is 13 amino acids long. Trimming stripped 6 bases from V and 4 bases from J, with 10 bases between. This CDR3 reads CASRRGGGNTIYF. The CDR3 bases are TGTGCCAGCAGACGGGGTGGAGGAAACACCATATATTTT.

This chain connects TRBV5-1 to TRBJ2-6; no clear D. The CDR3 runs 13 residues. V lost 5 bases and J lost 0, with 3 bases in between. Germline V lookup: CDR1 SGHRS, CDR2 YFSETQ. The CDR3 DNA sequence: TGCGCCAGCAGTTACTCTGGGGCCAACGTCCTGACTTTC. Its translation is CASSYSGANVLTF.

The chain combines TRBV11-2 with TRBJ2-3; D gene unclear. Germline lookup yields CDR1 SGHAT and CDR2 FQNNGV. Trimming stripped 4 bases from V and 2 bases from J, with 10 bases between. The CDR3 length is 14 residues. In DNA, the CDR3 is TGTGCCAGCAGCTCACCGACACTCACAGATACGCAGTATTTT. This gives the protein CASSSPTLTDTQYF.

This clone appeared a few times. The chain links TRBV11-2 to TRBJ2-7; 10 bases agree with TRBD2. Germline V gene lookup returns CDR1 SGHAT and CDR2 FQNNGV. This CDR3 has 16 amino acids. With 5 bases clipped from V and 6 bases from J, the junction kept 13 bases outside the gene matches. The CDR3 sequence: CASSRGEAGGFSEQYF. Written as DNA, the CDR3 is TGTGCCAGCAGCCGAGGTGAAGCGGGAGGGTTCAGCGAGCAGTACTTC.

The chain uses TRBV14 and TRBJ2-1; perhaps TRBD2 as D (5 bases). The germline CDR1 and CDR2 sequences are SGHDN and FVKESK. The CDR3 covers 17 residues. V lost 1 base and J lost 4, with 17 bases in between. The CDR3 DNA is TGTGCCAGCAGCCAAGGTTGGTTTGAGCGGCTATACAATGAGCAGTTCTTC. Translation: CASSQGWFERLYNEQFF.

The rearrangement links TRBV13 to TRBJ2-7, with 12 bases identical to TRBD2. The CDR3 is 18 amino acids. In germline, CDR1 is PRHDT, CDR2 FYEKMQ (reference sequence). The junction had 8 bases not matched to a gene; V was cut back by 0 bases and J by 2 bases. CDR3 sequence reads: CASSLGGLAGGGTYEQYF. The CDR3 DNA is TGTGCCAGCAGCTTAGGCGGGCTAGCGGGAGGGGGTACCTACGAGCAGTACTTC.

The chain carries TRBV6-5 and TRBJ1-2; D possibly corresponds to TRBD1 (5 bases). In germline, CDR1 is MNHEY, CDR2 SVGAGI. The CDR3 length is 11 residues. V lost 7 bases and J lost 8, with 11 bases in between. CDR3 loop: CASIFRDGYTF. The CDR3 DNA reads as TGTGCCAGCATTTTTAGGGACGGCTACACCTTC.

The chain is built from TRBV6-5 and TRBJ1-5; D uncertain. This CDR3 contains 14 residues. Per germline, CDR1 MNHEY and CDR2 SVGAGI. V was pared by 5 bases and J by 2 bases, with 10 bases between. The CDR3 DNA follows: TGTGCCAGCAGTCCCGTCCAGGGCAATCAGCCCCAGCATTTT. Its protein product is CASSPVQGNQPQHF.

This chain joins TRBV10-3 and TRBJ2-3, with 14 bases aligning to TRBD2. The CDR3 totals 17 residues. V gave up 7 bases and J gave up 1 base; unmatched junction bases: 7. Per germline, CDR1 ENHRY and CDR2 SYGVKD. CDR3 region: CAITRLAGGPGTDTQYF. The CDR3 coding sequence is TGTGCCATCACCCGACTAGCGGGAGGGCCGGGCACAGATACGCAGTATTTT.

The chain has TRBV9 and TRBJ2-3, with TRBD1 identical over 12 bases. Germline assignment: CDR1 SGDLS and CDR2 YYNGEE. The CDR3 has 16 residues. V was clipped by 3 bases and J by 1 base; unmatched bases: 3. The CDR3 coding sequence is TGTGCCAGCAGCGGACGGGACAGGGGGCGCACAGATACGCAGTATTTT. Translated: CASSGRDRGRTDTQYF.

The rearrangement joins TRBV5-6 to TRBJ2-7; D not resolved. In germline, CDR1 is SGHDT, CDR2 YYEEEE. V dropped 1 base and J dropped 4 bases, with 9 bases sitting between them. This CDR3 spans 13 amino acids. In DNA form, the CDR3 reads TGTGCCAGCAGCTTGAACACCCCTTACGAGCAGTACTTC. Protein sequence: CASSLNTPYEQYF.

The J gene is TRBJ2-2, the V gene TRBV5-6; possible D gene TRBD1, 5 bases. V shed 4 bases and J shed 0 bases, with 10 bases lying between them. The CDR3 has 15 amino acids. The germline CDR1 and CDR2 sequences are SGHDT and YYEEEE. The DNA for the CDR3 is TGTGCCAGCAGCCCCAGGACAACGAACACCGGGGAGCTGTTTTTT. As protein: CASSPRTTNTGELFF.